These 24 T cell receptor beta chains were all obtained from the same sample, sequenced in a study of blood T cell repertoires in COVID-19. Libraries were prepared by immunoSEQ multiplex PCR; TCRdb keeps only in-frame clonotypes and omits some of them. The table has nearly 90,000 clones, 80% to 90% seen once. The sequencing sample was made of peripheral blood. The origin of the receptors is a man at least 80 years old with acute or convalescent COVID-19.

This clone was seen only a few times. The J gene is TRBJ2-1, the V gene TRBV19, with a possible D match to TRBD1 (6 bases). Trimming stripped 4 bases from V and 6 bases from J, with 16 bases between. The germline V gene has CDR1 LNHDA and CDR2 SQIVND (reference sequence). The CDR3 runs to 15 residues. The CDR3 loop is CASSNNRARGNEQFF. In DNA form, the CDR3 reads TGTGCCAGTAGTAATAACAGGGCCCGAGGCAATGAGCAGTTCTTC.

V usage is TRBV15 and J usage is TRBJ1-5, with D possibly TRBD1 on 5 matching bases. Per the germline V gene, CDR1 is LNHNV and CDR2 is YYDKDF (reference sequence). Between the trimmed V and J ends, which lost 8 bases and 2 bases, there was a span of 16 bases. The CDR3 is 15 amino acids. The CDR3 region has the DNA TGTGCCACCCGAATGGGCAGGGATGGCAATCAGCCCCAGCATTTT. Translation gives CATRMGRDGNQPQHF.

The chain has TRBV27 and TRBJ1-3, with a possible D match to TRBD1 (6 bases). The CDR3 sequence is 17 residues long. V lost 1 base to trimming and J lost 0 bases, with 13 bases between them. Germline CDR1 is MNHEY and CDR2 is SMNVEV (reference sequence). The CDR3 here is CASSLFAGVYSGNTIYF. Written as DNA, the CDR3 is TGTGCCAGCAGTTTATTTGCAGGGGTTTACTCTGGAAACACCATATATTTT.

The gene calls are TRBV15 and TRBJ1-5, with D perhaps TRBD1 (6 bases). Germline CDR1 is LNHNV and CDR2 is YYDKDF (reference sequence). This CDR3 has 15 amino acids. Trimming stripped 0 bases from V and 2 bases from J, with 8 bases between. As DNA, the CDR3 is TGTGCCACCAGCAGAGATCGACAGGGCAATCAGCCCCAGCATTTT. As protein: CATSRDRQGNQPQHF.

The rearrangement uses TRBV11-2 and TRBJ2-5, with 14 bases matching TRBD2. The CDR3 runs to 16 residues. V gave up 3 bases and J gave up 5 bases; unmatched junction bases: 5. Germline V gene sequence: CDR1 SGHAT, CDR2 FQNNGV. The CDR3 here is CASSLTSGGARETQYF. In nucleotides, the CDR3 is TGTGCCAGCAGCTTGACTAGCGGGGGGGCCCGGGAGACCCAGTACTTC.

The chain employs TRBV2 and TRBJ1-6; possible D gene TRBD1, 6 bases. Per germline, CDR1 SNHLY and CDR2 FYNNEI. Trimming shortened V by 7 bases and J by 9 bases, and 10 bases separated the two germline ends. The CDR3 is 12 amino acids. This chain's CDR3 is CASTAGASPLHF. Here the CDR3 DNA reads TGTGCCAGCACAGCGGGGGCTTCACCCCTCCACTTT.

With regard to this clone: At one end, the junction sequence differs from germline, possibly due to a read error. The chain has TRBV5-5 and TRBJ1-5; tentatively, D is TRBD1 (5 bases). The CDR3 consists of 15 residues. Germline V gene sequence: CDR1 SGHKS, CDR2 YYEKEE (reference sequence). The CDR3 DNA is TGTGCCCGCAGCTGGGGGGGTTTAGGGGATCAGCCCCAGCATTTT. Its translation: CARSWGGLGDQPQHF.

This clone was picked up one time. The chain joins TRBV6-2 or TRBV6-3 to TRBJ1-5; 10 nucleotides match TRBD1. Germline lookup yields CDR1 MNHEY and CDR2 SVGEGT. CDR3 length equals 15 residues. The J segment lost 5 bases and the V segment lost 5 bases, leaving 6 bases of the junction unmatched. DNA for the CDR3: TGTGCCAGCAGTCCGGACAGGGGGACACATCAGCCCCAGCATTTT. Encoded protein: CASSPDRGTHQPQHF.

The count of this clone is one. This chain uses TRBV2 with TRBJ2-3; 13 bases line up with TRBD2. CDR3 length: 15 amino acids. Per germline, CDR1 SNHLY and CDR2 FYNNEI. J gave up 1 base and V 9 bases, and 4 bases lay outside the gene matches. The CDR3 is CARTGTSGGTDTQYF. The CDR3, as DNA: TGTGCCAGAACCGGGACTAGCGGGGGCACAGATACGCAGTATTTT.

The chain's CDR3 is CATSIGQGQSSYEQYF. DNA for the CDR3: TGTGCCACCAGCATAGGACAGGGGCAAAGCTCCTACGAGCAGTACTTC. The chain combines TRBV15 with TRBJ2-7; 9 bases map to TRBD1. Germline V gene data show CDR1 as LNHNV and CDR2 as YYDKDF (reference sequence). The V gene end was trimmed by 4 bases and the J gene end by 0 bases; junction bases not matched to a gene: 7. This CDR3 comprises 16 residues.

By share, this clone ranks as medium-sized. This chain links TRBV13 with TRBJ2-7, with D possibly TRBD2 on 5 matching bases. Trimming shortened V by 1 base and J by 2 bases, and 12 bases separated the two germline ends. This CDR3 has 15 residues. Germline V gene data show CDR1 as PRHDT and CDR2 as FYEKMQ (reference sequence). As DNA, the CDR3 is TGTGCCAGCAGCTTAGAAGGGAGCTACCCCTACGAGCAGTACTTC. It specifies CASSLEGSYPYEQYF.

This clone has a handful of counts. The chain is built from TRBV6-6 and TRBJ2-1, with 8 bases fitting TRBD1. This CDR3 spans 15 amino acids. V shed 6 bases, J shed 6 bases, and the junction held 10 bases outside the gene matches. The germline V gene has CDR1 MNHNY and CDR2 SVGAGI (reference sequence). The CDR3 here is CASSKDRGSLNEQFF. The CDR3 DNA is TGTGCCAGCAGCAAAGACAGGGGAAGCCTCAATGAGCAGTTCTTC.

V is TRBV18 and J is TRBJ1-4; 7 bases align to TRBD1. This CDR3 spans 14 amino acids. The ends lost 3 bases at V and 7 bases at J; junction bases unmatched: 5. From germline, CDR1 is KGHSH and CDR2 LQKENI. CDR3 sequence reads: CASSPLTGTEKLFF. DNA for the CDR3: TGTGCCAGCTCACCCTTGACAGGGACTGAAAAACTGTTTTTT.

The rearrangement uses TRBV6-5 and TRBJ1-5; D uncertain. The V end lost 6 bases, the J end lost 0 bases, and 9 bases lay between the germline ends. Germline V CDR1 and CDR2: MNHEY, SVGAGI. The CDR3 is 14 residues long. Here the CDR3 reads CASSSGLSNQPQHF. DNA for the CDR3: TGTGCCAGCAGCTCGGGTCTTAGCAATCAGCCCCAGCATTTT.

The chain is built from TRBV6-5 and TRBJ1-2; the match to TRBD1 covers 9 bases. V lost 6 bases to trimming and J lost 7 bases; unmatched junction nucleotides: 9. The germline CDR1 and CDR2 sequences are MNHEY and SVGAGI. This CDR3 has 14 residues. The CDR3 DNA sequence: TGTGCCAGCAGCCAGGGACAGGGTTCATCTGGCTACACCTTC. It yields the protein CASSQGQGSSGYTF.

The chain recombines TRBV14 with TRBJ2-3; TRBD1 agrees at 8 bases. The CDR3 runs to 13 residues. Looked up from germline, CDR1 is SGHDN and CDR2 is FVKESK. The V and J ends lost 5 bases and 8 bases, in that order; junction bases with no gene match: 6. CDR3 sequence reads: CASSATGGFTQYF. CDR3 nucleotides: TGTGCCAGCAGCGCAACAGGGGGGTTTACGCAGTATTTT.

The chain uses TRBV4-2 and TRBJ2-1, with 7 bases lining up with TRBD2. Unmatched junction bases numbered 8, after V lost 2 bases and J lost 4 bases. CDR3 length: 16 amino acids. CDR1 and CDR2 from the germline V gene are LGHNA and YNFKEQ. The CDR3 protein is CASSQQGRAAYNEQFF. As DNA, the CDR3 is TGTGCCAGCAGCCAACAAGGGAGGGCAGCATACAATGAGCAGTTCTTC.

This chain uses TRBV2 with TRBJ2-1; 14 positions match TRBD2. The junction had 7 bases not matched to a gene; V was cut back by 6 bases and J by 0 bases. CDR1 is SNHLY and CDR2 is FYNNEI in the germline V gene. The CDR3 is made up of 18 amino acids. The CDR3 DNA reads as TGTGCCAGCAGCGGGACTAGCGGGAGTAGAGGCTCCTACAATGAGCAGTTCTTC. As protein: CASSGTSGSRGSYNEQFF.

In DNA, the CDR3 is TGTGCCAGCAGCTTAGCGCGTCAGGGTGGGAACACCATATATTTT. This encodes CASSLARQGGNTIYF. The chain carries TRBV7-6 and TRBJ1-3, with TRBD1 as a possible D gene (5 bases). The germline CDR1 and CDR2 sequences are SGHVS and FNYEAQ. Trimming pared 0 bases from V and 7 bases from J, leaving 13 bases between. The CDR3 totals 15 residues.

The DNA for the CDR3 is TGTGCCAGCAGCCATCGCGGGGGGGCGGAGACCCAGTACTTC. It specifies CASSHRGGAETQYF. The genes are TRBV3-1 (or the pseudogene TRBV3-2) and TRBJ2-5, with 9 positions matching TRBD2. The CDR3 consists of 14 residues. Trimming cost V 3 bases and J 5 bases; bases outside gene matches: 4. Per germline, CDR1 LGHDT and CDR2 YNNKEL (reference sequence).

The chain is built from TRBV6-5 and TRBJ1-4, with D possibly being TRBD1 (6 bases). Trimming stripped 6 bases from V and 0 bases from J, with 11 bases between. The CDR3 has 15 residues. Germline V gene sequence: CDR1 MNHEY, CDR2 SVGAGI. CDR3: CASRRGTTTNEKLFF. The CDR3 DNA is TGTGCCAGCAGACGAGGGACAACAACTAATGAAAAACTGTTTTTT.

The CDR3 coding sequence is TGTGCCAGCAGCCAACCCCTTGGGGCTACCTTGATAGCCAAAAACATTCAGTACTTC. This encodes CASSQPLGATLIAKNIQYF. The V gene is TRBV7-2, the J gene TRBJ2-4, with D tentatively TRBD1 (5 bases). The CDR3 loop spans 19 amino acids. Germline V gives CDR1 SGHTA, CDR2 FQGNSA. Deletions cut 5 bases from V and 0 bases from J, with 23 bases between.

The DNA of the CDR3 is TGTGCCAGCAGCCAAAAGATGAGGACTAGCGGGGGGGCTGGGAACATTCAGTACTTC. As protein: CASSQKMRTSGGAGNIQYF. V is TRBV3-1 (or the pseudogene TRBV3-2) and J is TRBJ2-4; 15 nucleotides line up with TRBD2. The CDR3 runs 19 residues. Trimming took 2 bases from V and 7 from J; bases not matched to a gene: 12. Germline loops: CDR1 LGHDT, CDR2 YNNKEL (reference sequence).

The chain uses TRBV2 and TRBJ1-1, with D perhaps matching TRBD1 (6 bases). The CDR3 spans 14 residues. Per the germline V gene, CDR1 is SNHLY and CDR2 is FYNNEI. Between the trimmed V and J ends, which lost 8 bases and 0 bases, there was a span of 13 bases. The CDR3: CASGTGQLNTEAFF. CDR3 in DNA: TGTGCCAGCGGGACCGGACAGCTGAACACTGAAGCTTTCTTT.